The rows below give T cell receptor beta chains drawn from one sample of a study of lymphopenia after photon versus proton radiotherapy. TCRdb's table, derived via immunoSEQ multiplex PCR, lists solely in-frame clones and lacks some. The sample has roughly 76,000 clones; less than 95% are singletons. The material sequenced was peripheral blood, taken from a patient treated with photon-based radiotherapy. The receptors were sampled from a woman aged 40 to 55 with cholangiocarcinoma. Each CDR3 is given with its conserved first and last residue. The D gene is left open where the match is weak. Clone size is stated in some rows and not others, as once, few, many or a class when expanded.

size	D	V	J	DNA	CDR3
NA	NA	TRBV29-1	TRBJ1-1	TGCAGCGTTGCGCCAAATTCGATGAACACTGAAGCTTTCTTT	CSVAPNSMNTEAFF
NA	NA	TRBV28	TRBJ1-5	TGTGCCAGCAGTTTGCCTGGGGCCAGCAATCAGCCCCAGCATTTT	CASSLPGASNQPQHF
once	NA	TRBV28	TRBJ2-7	TGTGCCAGCACCCCCGACCGCGTGTCGTGGGAGCAGTACTTC	CASTPDRVSWEQYF
NA	TRBD1	TRBV5-6	TRBJ2-7	TGTGCCAGCAGCTTTGGGACAGGGACTTACGAGCAGTACTTC	CASSFGTGTYEQYF
once	NA	TRBV9	TRBJ1-1	TGTGCCAGCAGCGCCGGGAAGGGGAACACTGAAGCTTTCTTT	CASSAGKGNTEAFF
NA	NA	TRBV9	TRBJ2-7	TGTGCCAGCAGCGTAGGAGGAGGGGTCAGCTCCTACGAGCAGTACTTC	CASSVGGGVSSYEQYF
NA	TRBD1	TRBV5-1	TRBJ1-1	TGCGCCAGCAGCCATGAGCCGGGACAGGTTTTGGCTTTCTTT	CASSHEPGQVLAFF
NA	NA	TRBV6-1	TRBJ2-7	TGTGCCACCGAACTGACTGGATTCGAGCAGTACTTC	CATELTGFEQYF
NA	NA	TRBV30	TRBJ2-7	TGTGCCTGGAGTCTACAGGGATCCCACCACGAGCAGTACTTC	CAWSLQGSHHEQYF
NA	NA	TRBV2	TRBJ2-7	TGTGCCACCTCACGAAGAGGACGGACCGCCTACGAGCAGTACTTC	CATSRRGRTAYEQYF
NA	NA	TRBV30	TRBJ1-1	TGTGCCTGGAGTGTAGGAGGGGACACTGAAGCTTTCTTT	CAWSVGGDTEAFF
NA	TRBD1	TRBV28	TRBJ2-3	TGTGCCAGCAGCATCCGGGACAGGGGGGGGACAGATACGCAGTATTTT	CASSIRDRGGTDTQYF